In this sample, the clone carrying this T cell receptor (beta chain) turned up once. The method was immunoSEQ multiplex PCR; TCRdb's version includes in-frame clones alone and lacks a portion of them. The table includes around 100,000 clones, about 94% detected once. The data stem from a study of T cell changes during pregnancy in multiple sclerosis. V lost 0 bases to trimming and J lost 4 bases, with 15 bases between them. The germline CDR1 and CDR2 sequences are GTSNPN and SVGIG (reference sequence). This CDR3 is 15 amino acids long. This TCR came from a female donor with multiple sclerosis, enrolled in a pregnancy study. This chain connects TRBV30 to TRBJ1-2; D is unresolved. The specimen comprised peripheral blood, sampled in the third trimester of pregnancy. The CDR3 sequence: CAWSVTGVQLYGYTF. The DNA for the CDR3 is TGTGCCTGGAGTGTAACCGGAGTACAACTCTATGGCTACACCTTC.